The T cell receptor beta chain described here comes from a study of T cell responses to AZD1222 COVID-19 vaccine. Study in general: Whether given at about 4 or about 12 weeks, second doses were pooled.

Method: immunoSEQ multiplex PCR; TCRdb's copy keeps in-frame clones and lacks some. The sample contains 130,000 or so clones, just over 85% of which appear only once. Concerning this clone itself: Its antigen is currently unknown.

Germline loops: CDR1 SGHKS, CDR2 YYEKEE (reference sequence). V was cut by 4 bases and J by 0 bases, with 14 bases left in between. The CDR3 consists of 16 residues. Overall study results and limits: Only a handful of AZD1222 recipients, six or seven in all, had baseline seropositivity. Spike-specific TCR breadth and depth both grew after two AZD1222 doses. CD4 TCRs covered the whole spike, strongest at regions 160-218 and 743-854.

The V gene is TRBV5-5, the J gene TRBJ1-5; no clear D. Material: peripheral blood, obtained on day 0 of AZD1222 vaccination. This TCR was sampled from an adult in good health. The CDR3 DNA reads as TGTGCCAGCAGCCCAAGGCCGGACTATAGCAATCAGCCCCAGCATTTT. Encoded protein: CASSPRPDYSNQPQHF.